These 26 T cell receptor beta chains originate from one sample sequenced in a study of beta chain features in type 1 diabetes. As every portion of the isolated RNA was reverse transcribed, the sequencing read expressed TCRB transcripts. TCRdb keeps only in-frame clones here, not all; method: immunoSEQ multiplex PCR. This table holds about 200,000 clones, roughly a tenth found once. The specimen sequenced was central memory CD4+ T cells from blood. The origin of the receptors is a man younger than 35 in good health.

The chain carries TRBV30 and TRBJ2-3; 11 bases fit TRBD2. J lost 2 bases, V lost 6 bases, and 7 bases had no gene match. From germline, CDR1 is GTSNPN and CDR2 SVGIG (reference sequence). CDR3 length: 15 amino acids. The CDR3 nucleotides are TGTGCCTGCCACCAACTAGCGGGAGACACAGATACGCAGTATTTT. Encoded protein: CACHQLAGDTDTQYF.

The chain carries TRBV30 and TRBJ2-1; unclear D gene. Per germline, CDR1 GTSNPN and CDR2 SVGIG (reference sequence). CDR3 length equals 12 residues. V lost 0 bases and J 15 bases, leaving 15 bases between the germline ends. CDR3 sequence reads: CAWSVGQRGRFF. CDR3 DNA: TGTGCCTGGAGTGTAGGTCAGCGAGGTCGGTTCTTC.

This clone has just a few counts. V and J are TRBV7-2 and TRBJ2-7; D unresolved. The V gene lost 5 bases and the J gene lost 0 bases, with 11 bases spanning the gap. There are 14 residues in the CDR3. Germline CDR1 is SGHTA and CDR2 is FQGNSA. CDR3 sequence reads: CASSLDGHSYEQYF. As DNA, the CDR3 is TGTGCCAGCAGCCTGGACGGGCACTCCTACGAGCAGTACTTC.

This chain joins TRBV6-5 and TRBJ1-5; unclear D gene. The CDR3 consists of 12 residues. From germline, CDR1 is MNHEY and CDR2 SVGAGI. Trimming shortened V by 6 bases and J by 5 bases, and 8 bases separated the two germline ends. CDR3 protein: CASRSWDQPQHF. CDR3 DNA: TGTGCCAGCAGGTCATGGGATCAGCCCCAGCATTTT.

This clone was found many times. The CDR3 region has the DNA TGTGCCAGCAGCGGTTCGGCGGTGGGGGCCGAGCAGTACTTC. Encoded protein: CASSGSAVGAEQYF. V usage is TRBV9 and J usage is TRBJ2-7, with a possible D match to TRBD1 (6 bases). The length of the CDR3 is 14 residues. CDR1 is SGDLS and CDR2 is YYNGEE in the germline V gene. Deletions cut 3 bases from V and 6 bases from J, with 16 bases between.

At least ten counts were recorded for this clone. The rearrangement uses TRBV18 and TRBJ2-5, with a weak D call TRBD1 (6 bases). V lost 0 bases to trimming and J lost 4 bases, with 15 bases between them. The germline V gene encodes CDR1 KGHSH and CDR2 LQKENI. The CDR3 is 16 residues long. For the CDR3, the DNA is TGTGCCAGCTCACCACCCCGTACAGGGTCGGGAGAGACCCAGTACTTC. Amino acid sequence: CASSPPRTGSGETQYF.

This clone occurred many times. This chain uses TRBV14 with TRBJ2-2; D gene unclear. CDR1 and CDR2 (germline): SGHDN, FVKESK. The CDR3 length is 14 residues. The V gene lost 1 base and the J gene lost 7 bases, with 10 bases spanning the gap. CDR3 loop: CASSQGQTYGELFF. For the CDR3, the DNA is TGTGCCAGCAGCCAAGGCCAGACCTACGGGGAGCTGTTTTTT.

This chain joins TRBV5-4 and TRBJ2-3; TRBD2 agrees at 10 bases. Looked up from germline, CDR1 is SGHNT and CDR2 is YYREEE (reference sequence). After removal of 4 bases from V and 0 bases from J, the junction contained 14 bases not matched to a gene. CDR3 size: 19 residues. CDR3 residues: CASSPRAGGPFISTDTQYF. The DNA of the CDR3 is TGTGCCAGCAGCCCGAGAGCGGGAGGGCCGTTCATTAGCACAGATACGCAGTATTTT.

Many counts were recorded for this clone. The sample carries other DNA sequences with the same CDR3. V usage is TRBV18 and J usage is TRBJ2-7; D not resolved. CDR1 is KGHSH and CDR2 is LQKENI in the germline V gene. The V gene lost 0 bases and the J gene lost 3 bases, with 9 bases spanning the gap. The CDR3 is 14 amino acids. This CDR3 reads CASSPPQTSYEQYF. CDR3 bases: TGTGCCAGCTCACCACCGCAGACGAGCTACGAGCAGTACTTC.

This clone came up many times. V usage is TRBV7-6 and J usage is TRBJ2-2, with unresolved D. The CDR3 consists of 15 residues. Germline V lookup: CDR1 SGHVS, CDR2 FNYEAQ. Trimming stripped 2 bases from V and 1 base from J, with 8 bases between. Here the CDR3 reads CASSLRTVNTGELFF. The CDR3 bases are TGTGCCAGCAGCTTAAGAACGGTGAACACCGGGGAGCTGTTTTTT.

Concerning this clone: A far larger clone lies a single base away; this is likely a read error. Within the sample, other DNA sequences also encode this same CDR3. The chain links TRBV15 to TRBJ1-5; D is undetermined. Germline V CDR1 and CDR2: LNHNV, YYDKDF (reference sequence). The CDR3 has 15 residues. In DNA, the CDR3 is TGTGCCACCAGCAGTGCGGTGGACGAGGATCAGCCACAGCATTTT. The encoded protein is CATSSAVDEDQPQHF.

This clone was counted many times. The CDR3 region is CASSLAPREQYF. The CDR3 bases are TGTGCCAGCAGTTTGGCTCCAAGGGAGCAGTACTTC. V usage is TRBV28 and J usage is TRBJ2-7; D gene ambiguous. This CDR3 contains 12 residues. Trimming cost V 3 bases and J 7 bases, with 10 bases left between them. Germline CDR1 is MDHEN and CDR2 is SYDVKM.

The chain combines TRBV29-1 with TRBJ2-7; 7 positions agree with TRBD2. Unmatched junction bases numbered 5, after V lost 5 bases and J lost 4 bases. This CDR3 contains 12 residues. The germline V gene encodes CDR1 SQVTM and CDR2 ANQGSEA. The DNA of the CDR3 is TGCAGCGTTCAAAAGGGAGGGTACGAGCAGTACTTC. Its protein is CSVQKGGYEQYF.

This clone was observed a few times. The chain has TRBV19 and TRBJ2-2; the match to TRBD2 covers 10 bases. Germline loops: CDR1 LNHDA, CDR2 SQIVND (reference sequence). This CDR3 region has 15 residues. Losses at the gene ends were 7 bases for V and 6 bases for J; bases not matched to a gene: 8. CDR3 DNA: TGTGCCAGTAAGGAGCGGGAGGGCCCTGCCGGGGAGCTGTTTTTT. The encoded protein is CASKEREGPAGELFF. Filled out from reference TRBV19 and TRBJ2-2, the complete variable domain reads DGGITQSPKYLFRKEGQNVTLSCEQNLNHDAMYWYRQDPGQGLRLIYYSQIVNDFQKGDIAEGYSVSREKKESFPLTVTSAQKNPTAFYLCASKEREGPAGELFFGEGSRLTVL.

The V gene is TRBV28, the J gene TRBJ2-1; no firm D call. Germline values: CDR1 MDHEN, CDR2 SYDVKM. The V and J ends lost 1 base and 8 bases respectively, with 21 bases between them. CDR3 length: 17 residues. CDR3 protein: CASSLYKDTNDRDEQFF. CDR3 coding DNA: TGTGCCAGCAGTTTATATAAAGACACAAACGATAGGGATGAGCAGTTCTTC.

Ten or more counts support this clone. The V gene is TRBV5-4, the J gene TRBJ2-1, with 13 bases fitting TRBD2. Trimming took 5 bases from V and 10 from J; bases not matched to a gene: 9. CDR1 is SGHNT, CDR2 YYREEE, per germline (reference sequence). The CDR3 sequence is 15 residues long. CDR3 bases: TGTGCCAGCAGTTCAAGACTAGCGGGAGGATTAGAGCAGTTCTTC. It encodes CASSSRLAGGLEQFF.

This clone was seen more than once but under ten times. The rearrangement links TRBV27 to TRBJ2-2; 9 bases agree with TRBD1. With V trimmed by 6 bases and J by 5 bases, 4 bases remained unmatched. This CDR3 is built from 14 residues. Germline CDR1 MNHEY, CDR2 SMNVEV (reference sequence). The CDR3 DNA sequence: TGTGCCAGCAGAGGGACAGGGTGGACCGGGGAGCTGTTTTTT. This gives the protein CASRGTGWTGELFF.

This clone has just a few counts. This clone may be a read error of a much larger clone one base away. The chain combines TRBV29-1 with TRBJ2-6; 13 bases map to TRBD2. This CDR3 is 16 amino acids long. After removal of 7 bases from V and 2 bases from J, the junction contained 5 bases not matched to a gene. CDR1 and CDR2 (germline): SQVTM, ANQGSEA. CDR3 DNA: TGCAGCGGTGGAGGGACTAGCGGGACTGGGGCCAACGTCCTGACTTTC. Translated, it gives CSGGGTSGTGANVLTF.

The chain has TRBV4-3 and TRBJ1-2; D call uncertain. The CDR3 loop spans 15 amino acids. Germline CDR1 and CDR2: LGHNA and YSLEER. The V and J ends lost 0 bases and 7 bases respectively, with 15 bases between them. DNA for the CDR3: TGCGCCAGCAGCCAAGATACAGACTCCCTAAGTGGCTACACCTTC. Translated: CASSQDTDSLSGYTF.

This clone was counted a few times. V gene TRBV30 combines with J gene TRBJ2-7; no clear D. The CDR3 extends over 12 amino acids. With 0 bases removed from V and 8 bases from J, the gap between germline ends came to 11 bases. Germline CDR1 and CDR2: GTSNPN and SVGIG (reference sequence). The CDR3 loop is CAWSVERNKQYF. The CDR3 nucleotides read TGTGCCTGGAGTGTTGAAAGGAATAAGCAGTACTTC.

This clone was seen only a few times. The CDR3 reads CSVGDRLEKLFF. For the CDR3, the DNA is TGCAGCGTGGGGGACAGATTAGAAAAACTGTTTTTT. V gene TRBV29-1 combines with J gene TRBJ1-4; 7 positions match TRBD1. Germline V gives CDR1 SQVTM, CDR2 ANQGSEA. There are 12 residues in the CDR3. V trimming: 6 bases; J trimming: 8 bases; junction bases outside the gene matches: 6.

This clone appeared a few times. This chain uses TRBV5-1 with TRBJ2-1, with D possibly TRBD1 on 5 matching bases. V lost 0 bases and J 4 bases, leaving 11 bases between the germline ends. The CDR3 totals 15 residues. The germline V gene encodes CDR1 SGHRS and CDR2 YFSETQ. CDR3 DNA: TGCGCCAGCAGCTTGGTACAGGCCCCGTACAATGAGCAGTTCTTC. Translation: CASSLVQAPYNEQFF.

In nucleotides, the CDR3 is TGTGCCAGCTCACCACGGGACCTACTTTACGAGCAGTACTTC. Its protein product is CASSPRDLLYEQYF. The rearrangement uses TRBV18 and TRBJ2-7, with D perhaps matching TRBD1 or TRBD2 (5 bases each). The CDR3 contains 14 residues. The germline CDR1 and CDR2 sequences are KGHSH and LQKENI. Trimming stripped 1 base from V and 4 bases from J, with 11 bases between.

This chain uses TRBV7-8 with TRBJ1-4; TRBD1 is a possible D gene (5 bases). V was clipped by 2 bases and J by 7 bases, with 11 bases between them. This CDR3 has 14 residues. The V gene's germline CDR1 is SGHVS and CDR2 FQNEAQ. The CDR3 protein is CASSLLLTAEKLFF. As DNA, the CDR3 is TGTGCCAGCAGCTTACTTTTGACAGCTGAAAAACTGTTTTTT.

This clone was picked up a small number of times. The rearrangement links TRBV28 to TRBJ2-7; the match to TRBD2 covers 11 bases. This CDR3 is built from 14 residues. Germline trimming cut 7 bases from V and 7 bases from J; bases unmatched to any gene: 9. CDR1 and CDR2 (germline): MDHEN, SYDVKM. CDR3 in DNA: TGTGCCAGCAACCTACTAGCGGGAGCCCAAGAGCAGTACTTC. Its translation: CASNLLAGAQEQYF. Full variable domain (outside the CDR3, taken from reference TRBV28 and TRBJ2-7): DVKVTQSSRYLVKRTGEKVFLECVQDMDHENMFWYRQDPGLGLRLIYFSYDVKMKEKGDIPEGYSVSREKKERFSLILESASTNQTSMYLCASNLLAGAQEQYFGPGTRLTVT.

The V call is TRBV30, the J call TRBJ2-3; D not certain. Germline V gives CDR1 GTSNPN, CDR2 SVGIG (reference sequence). The CDR3 totals 13 residues. Trimming removed 4 bases from V and 5 bases from J, with 13 bases in between. As DNA, the CDR3 is TGTGCCTGGACCCAACGAGTAAGAGATACGCAGTATTTT. It translates to CAWTQRVRDTQYF. The complete variable domain, with remaining parts taken from reference TRBV30 and TRBJ2-3, reads SQTIHQWPATLVQPVGSPLSLECTVEGTSNPNLYWYRQAAGRGLQLLFYSVGIGQISSEVPQNLSASRPQDRQFILSSKKLLLSDSGFYLCAWTQRVRDTQYFGPGTRLTVL.